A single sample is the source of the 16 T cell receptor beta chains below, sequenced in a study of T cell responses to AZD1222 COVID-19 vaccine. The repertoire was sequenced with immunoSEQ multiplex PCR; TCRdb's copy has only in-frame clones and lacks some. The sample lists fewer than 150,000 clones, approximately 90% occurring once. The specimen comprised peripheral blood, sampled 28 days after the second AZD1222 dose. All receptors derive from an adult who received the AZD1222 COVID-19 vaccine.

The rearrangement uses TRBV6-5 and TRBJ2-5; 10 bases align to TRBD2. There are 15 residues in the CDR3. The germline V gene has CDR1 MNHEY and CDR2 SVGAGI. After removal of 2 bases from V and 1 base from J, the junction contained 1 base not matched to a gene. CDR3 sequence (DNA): TGTGCCAGCAGTTACCTAGCGGGAGTCCAAGAGACCCAGTACTTC. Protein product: CASSYLAGVQETQYF.

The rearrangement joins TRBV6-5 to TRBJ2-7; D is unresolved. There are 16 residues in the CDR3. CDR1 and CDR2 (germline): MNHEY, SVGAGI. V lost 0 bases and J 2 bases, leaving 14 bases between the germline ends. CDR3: CASSYSTRGQTYEQYF. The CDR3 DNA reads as TGTGCCAGCAGTTACTCGACTCGTGGCCAGACCTACGAGCAGTACTTC.

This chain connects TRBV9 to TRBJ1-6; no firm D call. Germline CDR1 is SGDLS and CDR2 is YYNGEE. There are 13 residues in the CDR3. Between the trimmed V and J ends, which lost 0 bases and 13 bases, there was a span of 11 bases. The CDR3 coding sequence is TGTGCCAGCAGCGTAGTTGGGCGTTCCCCCCTCCACTTT. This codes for CASSVVGRSPLHF.

CDR3 sequence: CASSPLGLAVGTSTDTQYF. CDR3 sequence (DNA): TGTGCCAGCTCACCTTTAGGGCTAGCGGTTGGAACAAGCACAGATACGCAGTATTTT. The chain recombines TRBV18 with TRBJ2-3, with 7 bases lining up with TRBD2. Germline-derived CDR1 and CDR2 are KGHSH and LQKENI. The J segment lost 0 bases and the V segment lost 3 bases, leaving 15 bases of the junction unmatched. This CDR3 contains 19 residues. Full variable domain (missing parts from reference TRBV18 and TRBJ2-3): NAGVMQNPRHLVRRRGQEARLRCSPMKGHSHVYWYRQLPEEGLKFMVYLQKENIIDESGMPKERFSAEFPKEGPSILRIQQVVRGDSAAYFCASSPLGLAVGTSTDTQYFGPGTRLTVL.

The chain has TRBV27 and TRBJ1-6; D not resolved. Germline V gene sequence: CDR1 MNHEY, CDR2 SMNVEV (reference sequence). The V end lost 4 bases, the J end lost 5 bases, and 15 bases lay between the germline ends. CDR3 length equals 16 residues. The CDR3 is CASSSHTGWDNSPLHF. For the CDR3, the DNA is TGTGCCAGCAGTTCCCACACGGGGTGGGATAATTCACCCCTCCACTTT.

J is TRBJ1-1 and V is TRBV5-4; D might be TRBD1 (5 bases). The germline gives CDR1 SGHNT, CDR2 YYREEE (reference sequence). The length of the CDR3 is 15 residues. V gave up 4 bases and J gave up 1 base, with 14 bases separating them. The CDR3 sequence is CASSLIRGTNTEAFF. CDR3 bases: TGTGCCAGCAGCCTAATAAGGGGCACGAACACTGAAGCTTTCTTT.

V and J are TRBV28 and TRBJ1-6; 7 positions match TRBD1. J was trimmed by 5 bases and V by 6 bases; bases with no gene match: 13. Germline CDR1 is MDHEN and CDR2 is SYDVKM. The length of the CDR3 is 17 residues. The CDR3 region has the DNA TGTGCCAGCAGCGGGGGGCCGACAGGGAAGAATAATTCACCCCTCCACTTT. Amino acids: CASSGGPTGKNNSPLHF. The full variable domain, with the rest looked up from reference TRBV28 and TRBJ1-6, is DVKVTQSSRYLVKRTGEKVFLECVQDMDHENMFWYRQDPGLGLRLIYFSYDVKMKEKGDIPEGYSVSREKKERFSLILESASTNQTSMYLCASSGGPTGKNNSPLHFGNGTRLTVT.

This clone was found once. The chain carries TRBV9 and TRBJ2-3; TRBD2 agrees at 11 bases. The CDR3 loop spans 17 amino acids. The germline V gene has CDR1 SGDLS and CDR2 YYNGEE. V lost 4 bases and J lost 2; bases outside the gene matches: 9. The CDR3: CASSPRLAGGTTDTQYF. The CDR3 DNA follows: TGTGCCAGCAGCCCCCGTCTAGCGGGGGGAACCACAGATACGCAGTATTTT.

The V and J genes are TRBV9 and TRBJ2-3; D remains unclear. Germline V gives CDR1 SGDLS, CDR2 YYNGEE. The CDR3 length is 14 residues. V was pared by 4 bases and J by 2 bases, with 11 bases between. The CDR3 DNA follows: TGTGCCAGCAGCTCCACACCAGACACAGATACGCAGTATTTT. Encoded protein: CASSSTPDTDTQYF.

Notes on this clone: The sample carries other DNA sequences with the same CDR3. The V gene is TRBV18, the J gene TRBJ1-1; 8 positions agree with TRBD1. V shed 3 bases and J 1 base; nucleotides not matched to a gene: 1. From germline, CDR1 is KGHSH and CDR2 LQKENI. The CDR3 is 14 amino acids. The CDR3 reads CASSPGTGNTEAFF. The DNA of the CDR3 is TGTGCCAGCTCACCCGGGACAGGGAACACTGAAGCTTTCTTT. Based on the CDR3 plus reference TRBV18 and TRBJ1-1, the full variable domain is NAGVMQNPRHLVRRRGQEARLRCSPMKGHSHVYWYRQLPEEGLKFMVYLQKENIIDESGMPKERFSAEFPKEGPSILRIQQVVRGDSAAYFCASSPGTGNTEAFFGQGTRLTVV.

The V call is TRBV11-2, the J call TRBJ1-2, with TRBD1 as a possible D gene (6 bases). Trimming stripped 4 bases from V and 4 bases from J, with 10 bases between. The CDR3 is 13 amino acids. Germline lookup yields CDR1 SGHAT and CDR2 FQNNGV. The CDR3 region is CASSWTEGYGYTF. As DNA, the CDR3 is TGTGCCAGCAGCTGGACAGAAGGCTATGGCTACACCTTC.

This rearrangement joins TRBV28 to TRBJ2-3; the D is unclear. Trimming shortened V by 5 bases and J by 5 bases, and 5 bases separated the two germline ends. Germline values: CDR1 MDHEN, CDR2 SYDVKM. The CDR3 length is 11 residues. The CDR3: CASSREDTQYF. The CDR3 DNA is TGTGCCAGCAGTCGAGAAGATACGCAGTATTTT.

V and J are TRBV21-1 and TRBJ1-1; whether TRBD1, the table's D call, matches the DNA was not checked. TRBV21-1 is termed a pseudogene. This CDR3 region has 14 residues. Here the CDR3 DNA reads TGTGCCAGCAGCAAAGTTCAGGGAATCACTGAAGCTTTCTTT. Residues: CASSKVQGITEAFF.

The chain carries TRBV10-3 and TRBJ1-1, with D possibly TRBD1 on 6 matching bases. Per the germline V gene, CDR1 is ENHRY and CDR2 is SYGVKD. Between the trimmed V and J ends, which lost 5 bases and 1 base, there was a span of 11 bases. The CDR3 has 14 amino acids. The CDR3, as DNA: TGTGCCATCAGTCCCGGGACACCGAACACTGAAGCTTTCTTT. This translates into CAISPGTPNTEAFF.

CDR3 bases: TGTGCCAGCAGTTACACCCTGGACTATAATCAGCCCCAGCATTTT. Amino acids: CASSYTLDYNQPQHF. The chain employs TRBV6-2 or TRBV6-3 and TRBJ1-5; D call uncertain. Germline V gives CDR1 MNHEY, CDR2 SVGEGT. CDR3 length equals 15 residues. Trimming removed 2 bases from V and 4 bases from J, with 12 bases in between.

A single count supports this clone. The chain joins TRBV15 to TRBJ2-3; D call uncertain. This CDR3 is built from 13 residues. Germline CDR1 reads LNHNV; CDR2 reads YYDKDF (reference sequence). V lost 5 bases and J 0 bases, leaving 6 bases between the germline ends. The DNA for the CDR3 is TGTGCCACCAGCGCCCGGAGCACAGATACGCAGTATTTT. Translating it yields CATSARSTDTQYF.